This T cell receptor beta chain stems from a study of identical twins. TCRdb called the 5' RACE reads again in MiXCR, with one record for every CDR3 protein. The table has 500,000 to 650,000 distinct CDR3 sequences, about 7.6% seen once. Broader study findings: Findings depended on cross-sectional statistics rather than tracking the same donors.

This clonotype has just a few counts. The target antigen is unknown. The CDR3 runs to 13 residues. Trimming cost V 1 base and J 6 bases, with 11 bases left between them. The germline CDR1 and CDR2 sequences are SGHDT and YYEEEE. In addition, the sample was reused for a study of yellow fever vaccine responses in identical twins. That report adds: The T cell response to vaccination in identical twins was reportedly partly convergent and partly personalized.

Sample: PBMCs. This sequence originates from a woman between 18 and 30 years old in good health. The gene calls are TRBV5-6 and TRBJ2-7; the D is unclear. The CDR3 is CASSLLGDSEQYF. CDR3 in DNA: TGTGCCAGCAGCTTGCTAGGAGACTCCGAGCAGTACTTC.